Presented here are 8 T cell receptor beta chains from one specimen sequenced in a study of a mutant IDH1 vaccine in newly diagnosed glioma. The data were produced by immunoSEQ multiplex PCR, yet TCRdb's version contains in-frame clones alone and is incomplete. The data contain about 94,000 clones, roughly nine tenths of them singletons. Their cognate antigens are unknown. Time point noted: week 47, end of study. Every single dose of the vaccine, 300 ug of mutant IDH1 20-mer peptide, came with topical imiquimod. This specimen consisted of PBMCs, obtained from a glioma patient whose treatment included an IDH1 peptide vaccine. These receptors were collected from a woman between 50 and 59 years old with glioma.

This sequence joins TRBV19 and TRBJ1-5, with no clear D. This CDR3 spans 15 amino acids. Trimming took off 3 bases at V and 4 bases at J, with 13 bases between the two ends. Germline V lookup: CDR1 LNHDA, CDR2 SQIVND (reference sequence). CDR3 in DNA: TGTGCCAGTAGTATTGTAGGGTTTATTAATCAGCCCCAGCATTTT. This gives the protein CASSIVGFINQPQHF. Complete variable domain (other parts from reference TRBV19 and TRBJ1-5): DGGITQSPKYLFRKEGQNVTLSCEQNLNHDAMYWYRQDPGQGLRLIYYSQIVNDFQKGDIAEGYSVSREKKESFPLTVTSAQKNPTAFYLCASSIVGFINQPQHFGDGTRLSIL.

V gene TRBV23-1 combines with J gene TRBJ2-7, with 8 bases that match TRBD1. TRBV23-1 has ORF status, its function being uncertain. The length of the CDR3 is 15 residues. V gave up 2 bases and J gave up 5 bases; unmatched junction bases: 8. The CDR3 here is CASSQLYQGAHEQYF. In nucleotides, the CDR3 is TGCGCCAGCAGTCAACTCTATCAGGGGGCGCACGAGCAGTACTTC.

This chain uses TRBV6-6 with TRBJ2-7; D not certain. Germline values: CDR1 MNHNY, CDR2 SVGAGI (reference sequence). The CDR3 length is 11 residues. V was pared by 1 base and J by 4 bases, with 2 bases between. The CDR3 reads CASSYLYEQYF. The CDR3 DNA reads as TGTGCCAGCAGTTACTTATACGAGCAGTACTTC.

This chain's CDR3 is CSVLHNTEAFF. In DNA, the CDR3 is TGCAGCGTTTTACACAACACTGAAGCTTTCTTT. This chain uses TRBV29-1 with TRBJ1-1, with no clear D. V dropped 5 bases and J dropped 2 bases, with 6 bases sitting between them. Germline CDR1 is SQVTM and CDR2 is ANQGSEA. The CDR3 covers 11 residues.

J is TRBJ2-7 and V is TRBV11-3; 9 nucleotides agree with TRBD2. The CDR3 consists of 15 residues. From germline, CDR1 is SGHNT and CDR2 YENEEA. The trim removed 5 bases at V and 4 bases at J, leaving 9 bases unmatched. CDR3 DNA: TGTGCCAGCAGCAGCGGGGTAGCGGGAGTATACGAGCAGTACTTC. It is translated as CASSSGVAGVYEQYF.

The chain uses TRBV2 and TRBJ1-6, with 11 nucleotides matching TRBD1. CDR3 length equals 14 residues. Germline lookup yields CDR1 SNHLY and CDR2 FYNNEI. V shed 7 bases, J shed 7 bases, and the junction held 3 bases outside the gene matches. CDR3 DNA: TGTGCCAGCACCGGGACAGGGGGGAATTCACCCCTCCACTTT. The encoded protein is CASTGTGGNSPLHF. Drawing the rest from reference TRBV2 and TRBJ1-6, the complete variable domain is EPEVTQTPSHQVTQMGQEVILRCVPISNHLYFYWYRQILGQKVEFLVSFYNNEISEKSEIFDDQFSVERPDGSNFTLKIRSTKLEDSAMYFCASTGTGGNSPLHFGNGTRLTVT.

The J gene is TRBJ2-5, the V gene TRBV4-2; D is unresolved. There are 13 residues in the CDR3. V lost 1 base to trimming and J lost 4 bases, with 7 bases between them. CDR1 and CDR2 (germline): LGHNA, YNFKEQ. The CDR3 spells CASSQGERETQYF. The CDR3 DNA reads as TGTGCCAGCAGCCAAGGAGAAAGAGAGACCCAGTACTTC.

The chain couples TRBV28 to TRBJ2-2; D gene ambiguous. CDR3 length: 13 amino acids. Germline-derived CDR1 and CDR2 are MDHEN and SYDVKM. V was pared by 6 bases and J by 4 bases, with 9 bases between. The CDR3: CASSPRRTGELFF. DNA of the CDR3: TGTGCCAGCAGCCCACGGCGCACCGGGGAGCTGTTTTTT.